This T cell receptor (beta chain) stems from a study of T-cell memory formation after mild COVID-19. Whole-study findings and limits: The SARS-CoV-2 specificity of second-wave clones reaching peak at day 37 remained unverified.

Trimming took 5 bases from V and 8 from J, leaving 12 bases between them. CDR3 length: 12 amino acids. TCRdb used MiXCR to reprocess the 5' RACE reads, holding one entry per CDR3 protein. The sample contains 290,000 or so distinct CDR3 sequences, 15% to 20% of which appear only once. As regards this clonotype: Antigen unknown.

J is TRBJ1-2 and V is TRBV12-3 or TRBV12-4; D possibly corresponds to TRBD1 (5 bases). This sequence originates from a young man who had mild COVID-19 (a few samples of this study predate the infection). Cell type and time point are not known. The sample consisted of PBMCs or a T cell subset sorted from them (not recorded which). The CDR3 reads CASSPRGGGYTF. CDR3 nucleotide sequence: TGTGCCAGCAGTCCCCGGGGGGGAGGCTACACCTTC.